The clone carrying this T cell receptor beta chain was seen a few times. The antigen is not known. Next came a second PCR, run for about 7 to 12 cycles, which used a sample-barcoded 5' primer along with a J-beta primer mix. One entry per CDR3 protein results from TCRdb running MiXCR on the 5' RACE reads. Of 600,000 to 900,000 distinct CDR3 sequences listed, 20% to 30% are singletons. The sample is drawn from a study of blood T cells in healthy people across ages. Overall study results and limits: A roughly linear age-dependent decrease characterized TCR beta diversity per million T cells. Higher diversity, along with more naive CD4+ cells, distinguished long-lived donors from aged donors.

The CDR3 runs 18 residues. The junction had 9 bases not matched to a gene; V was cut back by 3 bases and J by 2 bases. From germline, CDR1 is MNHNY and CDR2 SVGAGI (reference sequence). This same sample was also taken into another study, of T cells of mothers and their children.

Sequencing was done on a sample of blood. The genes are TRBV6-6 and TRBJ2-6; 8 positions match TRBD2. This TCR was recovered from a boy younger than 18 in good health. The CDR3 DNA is TGTGCCAGCAGTTATCGGGAGGGGATCTCTCCTGGGGCCAACGTCCTGACTTTC. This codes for CASSYREGISPGANVLTF.